This is a list of T cell receptor beta chains from one sample in a study of blood T cell repertoires in COVID-19. The method was immunoSEQ multiplex PCR; TCRdb's version includes in-frame clones alone and lacks a portion of them. The table shows tens of thousands of clones, with more than 80% occurring only once. The sequencing sample was made of peripheral blood. The receptors here all came from a man aged 45-65 years with active or convalescent COVID-19. Both conserved end residues are part of each CDR3. Fields, in order: D gene, V gene, J gene, clone size, CDR3 protein, CDR3 DNA. A D gene is named only where the DNA matches it firmly. Expanded clones are given a class, and other clones once, few, many or no size at all.

NA	TRBV7-6	TRBJ2-5	once	CASSRGRQETQYF	TGTGCCAGCAGCCGGGGGAGACAAGAGACCCAGTACTTC
TRBD2	TRBV12-5	TRBJ2-7	NA	CASGLGVTSFSYEQYF	TGTGCTAGTGGCTTGGGTGTGACTAGCTTCTCCTACGAGCAGTACTTC
TRBD1	TRBV5-4	TRBJ1-1	once	CASSQQGGTEAFF	TGTGCCAGCAGTCAACAGGGGGGAACTGAAGCTTTCTTT
TRBD1	TRBV15	TRBJ1-4	once	CATSDRGPNEKLFF	TGTGCCACCAGCGACAGGGGGCCCAATGAAAAACTGTTTTTT
NA	TRBV7-2	TRBJ2-3	NA	CASSIGSSSLSDTQYF	TGTGCCAGCAGCATAGGGTCCTCTAGCTTATCAGATACGCAGTATTTT
TRBD1	TRBV19	TRBJ1-1	NA	CASLTGHTEAFF	TGTGCCAGTCTGACAGGGCACACTGAAGCTTTCTTT
NA	TRBV12-3/TRBV12-4	TRBJ1-6	NA	CASSSGFGSPLHF	TGTGCCAGCAGTTCAGGGTTTGGTTCACCCCTCCACTTT
TRBD1	TRBV3-1/TRBV3-2	TRBJ1-1	NA	CASSPQPLTGTNTEAFF	TGTGCCAGCAGCCCCCAGCCATTGACAGGGACGAACACTGAAGCTTTCTTT
NA	TRBV2	TRBJ1-2	NA	CASSEAGGYGYTF	TGTGCCAGCAGTGAAGCGGGGGGCTATGGCTACACCTTC
NA	TRBV12-3/TRBV12-4	TRBJ2-7	NA	CASSLSPLYEQYF	TGTGCCAGCAGTTTATCTCCTTTATACGAGCAGTACTTC
NA	TRBV6-5	TRBJ1-2	NA	CASSYLQAGGYGYTF	TGTGCCAGCAGTTACTTGCAGGCCGGAGGGTATGGCTACACCTTC
TRBD1	TRBV19	TRBJ2-7	NA	CASSGTGGSYEQYF	TGTGCCAGTAGTGGGACAGGCGGATCTTACGAGCAGTACTTC
TRBD1	TRBV13	TRBJ1-6	NA	CASSPNRGGGSPLHF	TGTGCCAGCAGCCCCAACAGGGGCGGTGGTTCACCCCTCCACTTT
NA	TRBV12-2	TRBJ2-2	NA	CASRLGMGARAGELFF	TGTGCAAGTCGCTTAGGGATGGGGGCGCGGGCCGGGGAGCTGTTTTTT
TRBD1	TRBV4-2	TRBJ1-3	NA	CASSQETLARGRISSGNTIYF	TGTGCCAGCAGCCAGGAAACCCTTGCGAGGGGGCGGATTTCCTCTGGAAACACCATATATTTT
TRBD1	TRBV9	TRBJ1-1	NA	CASSGGQGGTEAFF	TGTGCCAGCAGCGGGGGACAGGGGGGCACTGAAGCTTTCTTT
TRBD1	TRBV11-2	TRBJ2-5	NA	CASSLWTGEETQYF	TGTGCCAGCAGCCTCTGGACAGGGGAAGAGACCCAGTACTTC
NA	TRBV9	TRBJ1-2	once	CASSVGAANYGYTF	TGTGCCAGCAGCGTAGGGGCAGCTAACTATGGCTACACCTTC
TRBD2	TRBV6-5	TRBJ2-5	NA	CASSPSGGKETQYF	TGTGCCAGCAGTCCTAGCGGGGGAAAAGAGACCCAGTACTTC
NA	TRBV19	TRBJ2-3	NA	CASRLTDPSTDTQYF	TGTGCCAGTAGACTGACAGACCCTAGCACAGATACGCAGTATTTT
NA	TRBV3-1/TRBV3-2	TRBJ1-5	NA	CASSQTVNQPQHF	TGTGCCAGCAGCCAAACAGTCAATCAGCCCCAGCATTTT
NA	TRBV5-5	TRBJ2-1	once	CASSLVRGGYNEQFF	TGTGCCAGCAGCTTGGTTCGAGGGGGATACAATGAGCAGTTCTTC
NA	TRBV6-7	TRBJ1-1	once	CASSPPGQAFHSIGNTEAFF	TGTGCCAGCAGTCCACCGGGACAAGCCTTTCACTCGATAGGGAACACTGAAGCTTTCTTT
NA	TRBV5-1	TRBJ1-1	NA	CASSSGGRNTEAFF	TGCGCCAGCAGCTCGGGAGGTCGGAACACTGAAGCTTTCTTT
NA	TRBV6-5	TRBJ1-2	NA	CASSHDRYYGYTF	TGTGCCAGCAGTCACGACAGGTACTATGGCTACACCTTC
NA	TRBV29-1	TRBJ1-3	once	CSARTGNSGNTIYF	TGCAGCGCCCGAACAGGGAACTCTGGAAACACCATATATTTT
NA	TRBV3-1/TRBV3-2	TRBJ1-1	NA	CASSPRQSGGNTEAFF	TGTGCCAGCAGCCCAAGACAATCCGGTGGAAACACTGAAGCTTTCTTT
NA	TRBV20-1	TRBJ2-5	NA	CSVLEETQYF	TGCAGTGTGCTAGAGGAGACCCAGTACTTC
TRBD2	TRBV3-1/TRBV3-2	TRBJ2-5	NA	CASRRTGGKETQYF	TGTGCCAGCAGAAGGACGGGGGGGAAAGAGACCCAGTACTTC
TRBD1	TRBV2	TRBJ1-1	NA	CASREDREGTEAFF	TGTGCCAGCAGGGAGGACAGGGAGGGGACTGAAGCTTTCTTT
NA	TRBV19	TRBJ1-2	NA	CASTPTGHSRDYGYTF	TGTGCCAGTACCCCCACGGGCCATTCGAGGGACTATGGCTACACCTTC
NA	TRBV19	TRBJ2-7	NA	CASSISSKQGRRYEQYF	TGTGCCAGTAGTATCTCCTCCAAACAGGGACGTCGCTACGAGCAGTACTTC
TRBD1	TRBV5-8	TRBJ2-5	NA	CASSLGKTGTGGQETQYF	TGTGCCAGCAGCTTGGGGAAAACCGGGACAGGGGGCCAAGAGACCCAGTACTTC
NA	TRBV2	TRBJ1-6	few	CASSRGGSYNSPLHF	TGTGCCAGCAGTAGGGGGGGCTCCTATAATTCACCCCTCCACTTT
NA	TRBV28	TRBJ1-2	NA	CASSLVLPAGGYTF	TGTGCCAGCAGTTTGGTCTTACCAGCAGGTGGCTACACCTTC